The 31 T cell receptor beta chains below were found in one sample sequenced in a study of technical replicates of blood from a few donors. The repertoire was sequenced with immunoSEQ multiplex PCR; TCRdb's copy has only in-frame clones and lacks some. The data show almost 85,000 clones, about 97% seen once. Sequenced material: T cells isolated from PBMCs. The receptors derive from a human donor in good health.

The V call is TRBV2, the J call TRBJ1-1; no reliable D call. The CDR3 covers 14 residues. Germline CDR1 reads SNHLY; CDR2 reads FYNNEI. The V end was cut by 3 bases, the J end by 1 base, with 9 bases between. The CDR3 protein is CASSDLSGNTEAFF. CDR3 DNA sequence: TGTGCCAGCAGTGATCTCTCGGGGAACACTGAAGCTTTCTTT.

The rearrangement uses TRBV20-1 and TRBJ1-2; the D gene is possibly TRBD1 (5 bases). Germline values: CDR1 DFQATT, CDR2 SNEGSKA (reference sequence). This CDR3 contains 11 residues. V was trimmed by 8 bases and J by 8 bases, leaving 15 bases between them. The CDR3 DNA reads as TGCAGTTGCGGGACGTTGGGGGGCTACACCTTC. Residues: CSCGTLGGYTF.

V is TRBV11-3 and J is TRBJ1-1, with 7 bases lining up with TRBD1. Germline assignment: CDR1 SGHNT and CDR2 YENEEA. V lost 5 bases and J lost 4; bases outside the gene matches: 7. The CDR3 contains 14 residues. This CDR3 reads CASSPRQGITEAFF. The CDR3 DNA reads as TGTGCCAGCAGCCCCCGACAGGGAATCACTGAAGCTTTCTTT.

The genes are TRBV11-2 and TRBJ2-7; 8 bases align to TRBD1. The CDR3 loop spans 15 amino acids. Germline V CDR1 and CDR2: SGHAT, FQNNGV. After removal of 3 bases from V and 2 bases from J, the junction contained 6 bases not matched to a gene. In nucleotides, the CDR3 is TGTGCCAGCAGCTTTTGGGGACAGGCTACCTACGAGCAGTACTTC. This gives the protein CASSFWGQATYEQYF. The full variable domain, rest sourced from reference TRBV11-2 and TRBJ2-7, is EAGVAQSPRYKIIEKRQSVAFWCNPISGHATLYWYQQILGQGPKLLIQFQNNGVVDDSQLPKDRFSAERLKGVDSTLKIQPAKLEDSAVYLCASSFWGQATYEQYFGPGTRLTVT.

The CDR3 loop is CASSDLGGRQTNTEAFF. Written as DNA, the CDR3 is TGTGCCAGCAGCGACCTCGGAGGGCGACAGACGAACACTGAAGCTTTCTTT. This chain links TRBV28 with TRBJ1-1; TRBD1 is a possible D gene (5 bases). Trimming removed 6 bases at V and 1 base at J, with 21 bases between. The CDR3 runs to 17 residues. Germline CDR1 MDHEN, CDR2 SYDVKM.

V usage is TRBV18 and J usage is TRBJ1-2; unclear D gene. Trimming took 1 base from V and 3 from J, leaving 12 bases between them. Germline CDR1 KGHSH, CDR2 LQKENI. This CDR3 is 15 amino acids long. CDR3: CASSPQAPRDYGYTF. Written as DNA, the CDR3 is TGTGCCAGCTCACCACAAGCGCCCCGCGACTATGGCTACACCTTC.

The chain uses TRBV15 and TRBJ1-2; 10 nucleotides match TRBD1. With V trimmed by 4 bases and J by 4 bases, 9 bases remained unmatched. Germline values: CDR1 LNHNV, CDR2 YYDKDF (reference sequence). The CDR3 extends over 16 amino acids. The CDR3 sequence: CATSKLDRGPIYGYTF. The CDR3 region has the DNA TGTGCCACCAGCAAACTAGACAGGGGGCCGATCTATGGCTACACCTTC.

The chain combines TRBV29-1 with TRBJ1-1, with D maybe TRBD1 (5 bases). CDR1 and CDR2 from the germline V gene are SQVTM and ANQGSEA. The CDR3 length is 11 residues. V was shortened by 7 bases and J by 5 bases, with 11 bases between the two germline ends. In DNA form, the CDR3 reads TGCAGCGCCGGGGGGGATACTGAAGCTTTCTTT. This translates into CSAGGDTEAFF.

V usage is TRBV13 and J usage is TRBJ2-1; D is ambiguous. The germline V gene has CDR1 PRHDT and CDR2 FYEKMQ (reference sequence). V was clipped by 2 bases and J by 5 bases, with 4 bases between them. This CDR3 spans 12 amino acids. CDR3 region: CASSLYHNEQFF. The CDR3 bases are TGTGCCAGCAGCTTATATCACAATGAGCAGTTCTTC.

The CDR3: CASSLGQGANQPQHF. The DNA of the CDR3 is TGCGCCAGCAGCTTGGGACAGGGGGCTAATCAGCCCCAGCATTTT. V is TRBV5-1 and J is TRBJ1-5; TRBD1 matches 10 bases. Trimming took 0 bases from V and 4 from J; bases not matched to a gene: 1. The V gene's germline CDR1 is SGHRS and CDR2 YFSETQ. CDR3 size: 15 residues.

The rearrangement uses TRBV19 and TRBJ1-1; no clear D. The CDR3 runs 14 residues. Trimming took 7 bases from V and 5 from J, leaving 17 bases between them. Germline CDR1 is LNHDA and CDR2 is SQIVND (reference sequence). The CDR3 coding sequence is TGTGCCAGTACCCCCTGGGAGCTGTCGACTGAAGCTTTCTTT. Amino acids: CASTPWELSTEAFF. The whole variable domain, filled in from reference TRBV19 and TRBJ1-1, reads DGGITQSPKYLFRKEGQNVTLSCEQNLNHDAMYWYRQDPGQGLRLIYYSQIVNDFQKGDIAEGYSVSREKKESFPLTVTSAQKNPTAFYLCASTPWELSTEAFFGQGTRLTVV.

CDR3 region: CASSQTGPNTEAFF. CDR3 DNA sequence: TGTGCCAGCAGTCAGACAGGCCCGAACACTGAAGCTTTCTTT. The chain has TRBV2 and TRBJ1-1; D possibly corresponds to TRBD1 (6 bases). Germline V gene data show CDR1 as SNHLY and CDR2 as FYNNEI. The V end lost 5 bases, the J end lost 1 base, and 11 bases lay between the germline ends. CDR3 length: 14 amino acids.

The rearrangement joins TRBV19 to TRBJ1-5; 7 bases line up with TRBD1. The V gene's germline CDR1 is LNHDA and CDR2 SQIVND (reference sequence). This CDR3 spans 15 amino acids. V trimming: 7 bases; J trimming: 9 bases; junction bases outside the gene matches: 15. The CDR3 region is CASTFSGDRFWPQHF. In DNA form, the CDR3 reads TGTGCCAGTACCTTCTCGGGGGACAGATTTTGGCCCCAGCATTTT.

J is TRBJ2-3 and V is TRBV7-9, with no clear D. The CDR3 extends over 13 amino acids. Germline lookup yields CDR1 SEHNR and CDR2 FQNEAQ (reference sequence). V was trimmed by 3 bases and J by 4 bases, leaving 8 bases between them. Written as DNA, the CDR3 is TGTGCCAGCAGCTTTCCTCAGGCAGATACGCAGTATTTT. Its protein is CASSFPQADTQYF.

Comment on this clone: One junction end disagrees with the germline gene, perhaps due to a read error. The rearrangement joins TRBV7-7 to TRBJ2-7; D is possibly TRBD2 (5 bases). Germline CDR1 and CDR2: SSHAT and FNYEAQ (reference sequence). The CDR3 is 13 amino acids. Here the CDR3 DNA reads TGTGCTAGCAGCTTAGCGCAATCGGACGAGCAGTACTTC. Protein product: CASSLAQSDEQYF.

This chain joins TRBV6-1 and TRBJ1-1; D is undetermined. The V and J ends lost 11 bases and 0 bases respectively, with 19 bases between them. The CDR3 loop spans 15 amino acids. The germline V gene encodes CDR1 MNHNS and CDR2 SASEGT. The CDR3 DNA sequence: TGTGCCTGCCACTATAGAAGGCCTATGAACACTGAAGCTTTCTTT. Protein product: CACHYRRPMNTEAFF.

The chain couples TRBV11-2 to TRBJ2-1, with a weak D call TRBD1 (5 bases). This CDR3 is built from 16 residues. V lost 5 bases to trimming and J lost 4 bases, with 18 bases between them. Germline V gene lookup returns CDR1 SGHAT and CDR2 FQNNGV. The CDR3 reads CASSLYGRQTYNEQFF. In DNA form, the CDR3 reads TGTGCCAGCAGCCTTTACGGTAGACAGACTTACAATGAGCAGTTCTTC.

The chain combines TRBV7-8 with TRBJ2-1; TRBD2 matches 10 bases. Trimming took 5 bases from V and 1 from J; bases not matched to a gene: 14. Per the germline V gene, CDR1 is SGHVS and CDR2 is FQNEAQ. CDR3 length equals 19 residues. CDR3 region: CASSPVAAGGEHSYNEQFF. CDR3 DNA sequence: TGTGCCAGCAGCCCGGTGGCAGCGGGGGGGGAACATTCCTACAATGAGCAGTTCTTC. The variable domain in full, completed from reference TRBV7-8 and TRBJ2-1, reads GAGVSQSPRYKVAKRGQDVALRCDPISGHVSLFWYQQALGQGPEFLTYFQNEAQLDKSGLPSDRFFAERPEGSVSTLKIQRTQQEDSAVYLCASSPVAAGGEHSYNEQFFGPGTRLTVL.

About this clone itself: At one boundary the junction diverges from the germline segment, which might be a read error. The chain recombines TRBV4-1 with TRBJ2-7; a possible D gene is TRBD2 (6 bases). The CDR3 has 12 amino acids. Germline assignment: CDR1 MGHRA and CDR2 YSYEKL. The CDR3 region is CASSQDHWDFIF. CDR3 nucleotides: TGCGCCAGCAGCCAAGATCATTGGGACTTTATCTTC.

V is TRBV6-1 and J is TRBJ2-1; 7 bases fit TRBD2. V gave up 1 base and J gave up 6 bases; unmatched junction bases: 6. The length of the CDR3 is 15 residues. Germline loops: CDR1 MNHNS, CDR2 SASEGT. CDR3 bases: TGTGCCAGCAGTGAAGGCGCTTGGGGGGGCAATGAGCAGTTCTTC. The encoded protein is CASSEGAWGGNEQFF.

The chain uses TRBV11-2 and TRBJ1-2; no clear D. The germline V gene has CDR1 SGHAT and CDR2 FQNNGV. The CDR3 spans 15 residues. Between the trimmed V and J ends, which lost 4 bases and 1 base, there was a span of 13 bases. The CDR3 nucleotides are TGTGCCAGCAGCTCACACAGAAGAATTAACTATGGCTACACCTTC. Encoded protein: CASSSHRRINYGYTF.

There are a few counts of this clone. The chain has TRBV10-3 and TRBJ2-2, with 12 bases identical to TRBD1. V lost 9 bases to trimming and J lost 0 bases; unmatched junction nucleotides: 5. The germline CDR1 and CDR2 sequences are ENHRY and SYGVKD. The CDR3 runs 16 residues. CDR3 bases: TGTGCCATTGGGGGACAGGGGGCCACGAACACCGGGGAGCTGTTTTTT. Protein sequence: CAIGGQGATNTGELFF.

V is TRBV6-6 and J is TRBJ1-2; D might be TRBD1 (6 bases). The length of the CDR3 is 13 residues. Looked up from germline, CDR1 is MNHNY and CDR2 is SVGAGI (reference sequence). The V end lost 3 bases, the J end lost 3 bases, and 8 bases lay between the germline ends. CDR3 bases: TGTGCCAGCAGTTATGACAGGTACTATGGCTACACCTTC. This gives the protein CASSYDRYYGYTF.

V gene TRBV7-8 combines with J gene TRBJ1-1; TRBD1 agrees at 7 bases. CDR1 and CDR2 from the germline V gene are SGHVS and FQNEAQ. This CDR3 has 14 residues. The V and J ends lost 1 base and 4 bases, in that order; junction bases with no gene match: 3. CDR3 amino acids: CASSLETGRTEAFF. The DNA for the CDR3 is TGTGCCAGCAGCTTAGAGACAGGGCGCACTGAAGCTTTCTTT.

About this clone: One end of the junction is discordant with germline, which a read error may explain. The J gene is TRBJ2-1, the V gene TRBV29-1; 10 nucleotides line up with TRBD1. The germline V gene has CDR1 SQVTM and CDR2 ANQGSEA. The CDR3 runs to 13 residues. The CDR3 here is CRVAGQGHNEQFF. CDR3 bases: TGCAGAGTTGCGGGACAGGGGCACAATGAGCAGTTCTTC.

Written as DNA, the CDR3 is TGTGCCAGCTCACCGCCTAGATCGTACGAGCAGTACTTC. Protein: CASSPPRSYEQYF. J is TRBJ2-7 and V is TRBV18; D gene ambiguous. The CDR3 runs 13 residues. Trimming removed 3 bases at V and 4 bases at J, with 10 bases between. Germline assignment: CDR1 KGHSH and CDR2 LQKENI.

The chain has TRBV19 and TRBJ2-1; 14 bases line up with TRBD2. The CDR3 spans 16 residues. Trimming at V came to 6 bases and at J to 8 bases, leaving 9 bases not matched to a gene. Germline CDR1 is LNHDA and CDR2 is SQIVND (reference sequence). This CDR3 is CASSEQTSGGAYEQFF. Here the CDR3 DNA reads TGTGCCAGTAGCGAACAGACTAGCGGGGGGGCCTATGAGCAGTTCTTC.

This rearrangement joins TRBV6-5 to TRBJ1-2; tentative D call: TRBD1 (5 bases). The CDR3 sequence is 12 residues long. Germline V gene lookup returns CDR1 MNHEY and CDR2 SVGAGI. V gave up 4 bases and J gave up 5 bases, with 8 bases separating them. The CDR3 loop is CASSFGGYGYTF. CDR3 DNA: TGTGCCAGCAGTTTCGGGGGGTATGGCTACACCTTC.

For the CDR3, the DNA is TGTGCCAGCAGCTTATCTCGGCAGGGCGGCCAGCCCCAGCATTTT. It is translated as CASSLSRQGGQPQHF. The J gene is TRBJ1-5, the V gene TRBV7-8, with D possibly matching TRBD1 (5 bases). This CDR3 comprises 15 residues. V dropped 2 bases and J dropped 7 bases, with 15 bases sitting between them. Germline V gene data show CDR1 as SGHVS and CDR2 as FQNEAQ.

The chain carries TRBV6-6 and TRBJ1-2; TRBD1 agrees at 7 bases. This CDR3 has 13 amino acids. The V and J ends lost 5 bases and 6 bases, in that order; junction bases with no gene match: 6. Germline CDR1 MNHNY, CDR2 SVGAGI (reference sequence). The CDR3 loop is CASSPDRRDGYTF. The CDR3 bases are TGTGCCAGCAGTCCGGACAGGCGCGATGGCTACACCTTC.

This sequence joins TRBV29-1 and TRBJ1-3; D might be TRBD1 (5 bases). Germline V gene sequence: CDR1 SQVTM, CDR2 ANQGSEA. Deletions cut 6 bases from V and 4 bases from J, with 13 bases between. The CDR3 has 13 residues. CDR3 sequence reads: CSVETVMGNTIYF. The CDR3 nucleotides are TGCAGCGTGGAGACAGTGATGGGAAACACCATATATTTT.